This is a list of T cell receptor beta chains from one sample in a study. Produced via immunoSEQ multiplex PCR; TCRdb's table is partial and in-frame only. The sample has some 70,000 clones, about 93% seen once. Sequencing was done on a sample of PBMCs. The source of these receptors is a man aged 40-49 years with rheumatoid arthritis. Each CDR3 is given with its conserved first and last residue. A D gene is named only where the DNA matches it firmly. Expanded clones get a size class; other rows say once, few or many, or leave the size out.

V gene: TRBV18; clone size: .; J gene: TRBJ1-3; D gene: .; CDR3 length: 15; CDR3 DNA: TGTGCCAGCTCACCTTCCGGGGCGCGGAGAAACACCATATATTTT; CDR3 protein: CASSPSGARRNTIYF
V gene: TRBV19; clone size: .; J gene: TRBJ2-2; D gene: TRBD1; CDR3 length: 17; CDR3 DNA: TGTGCCAGTAGCCACCGGGACAGCTCCATGAACACCGGGGAGCTGTTTTTT; CDR3 protein: CASSHRDSSMNTGELFF
V gene: TRBV5-4; clone size: .; J gene: TRBJ1-2; D gene: .; CDR3 length: 15; CDR3 DNA: TGTGCCAGCAGCCAACAGGTTTCTATCGACTATGGCTACACCTTC; CDR3 protein: CASSQQVSIDYGYTF
V gene: TRBV11-2; clone size: .; J gene: TRBJ2-7; D gene: TRBD1; CDR3 length: 15; CDR3 DNA: TGTGCCAGCAGAGACTACAGGGGAATCTCCTACGAGCAGTACTTC; CDR3 protein: CASRDYRGISYEQYF
V gene: TRBV28; clone size: .; J gene: TRBJ2-3; D gene: .; CDR3 length: 14; CDR3 DNA: TGTGCCAGCAGTTTTGTCCCTCCTGTAAATACGCAGTATTTT; CDR3 protein: CASSFVPPVNTQYF
V gene: TRBV10-3; clone size: .; J gene: TRBJ1-1; D gene: .; CDR3 length: 13; CDR3 DNA: TGTGCCATCAGTAATCAGGAGAACACTGAAGCTTTCTTT; CDR3 protein: CAISNQENTEAFF
V gene: TRBV2; clone size: .; J gene: TRBJ1-5; D gene: TRBD1; CDR3 length: 18; CDR3 DNA: TGTGCCAGCAGTCGAAGGCCACCGGGACAGGGGGCAAGTCAGCCCCAGCATTTT; CDR3 protein: CASSRRPPGQGASQPQHF
V gene: TRBV11-3; clone size: .; J gene: TRBJ2-3; D gene: TRBD2; CDR3 length: 16; CDR3 DNA: TGTGCCAGCAGCTTAAATTACCCCGGGGGGATAGATACGCAGTATTTT; CDR3 protein: CASSLNYPGGIDTQYF
V gene: TRBV9; clone size: .; J gene: TRBJ2-2; D gene: TRBD2; CDR3 length: 20; CDR3 DNA: TGTGCCAGCAGCGTAGTCCCTACGACTAGCGGAGGGGGTAACACCGGGGAGCTGTTTTTT; CDR3 protein: CASSVVPTTSGGGNTGELFF
V gene: TRBV24-1; clone size: .; J gene: TRBJ2-1; D gene: .; CDR3 length: 13; CDR3 DNA: TGTGCCACCAGTGAGCCAGGGAAGAATGAGCAGTTCTTC; CDR3 protein: CATSEPGKNEQFF
V gene: TRBV7-2; clone size: .; J gene: TRBJ1-1; D gene: .; CDR3 length: 13; CDR3 DNA: TGTGCCAGCAGCTTAACCTTTAACACTGAAGCTTTCTTT; CDR3 protein: CASSLTFNTEAFF
V gene: TRBV7-3; clone size: .; J gene: TRBJ1-1; D gene: .; CDR3 length: 13; CDR3 DNA: TGTGCCAGCAGCTTAGATAGATACACTGAAGCTTTCTTT; CDR3 protein: CASSLDRYTEAFF
V gene: TRBV6-5; clone size: .; J gene: TRBJ1-4; D gene: .; CDR3 length: 12; CDR3 DNA: TGTGCCAGCACAGGGAATATGGAAAAACTGTTTTTT; CDR3 protein: CASTGNMEKLFF
V gene: TRBV2; clone size: .; J gene: TRBJ1-1; D gene: .; CDR3 length: 13; CDR3 DNA: TGTGCCAGCAGTGTACGGGGGGGGACTGAAGCTTTCTTT; CDR3 protein: CASSVRGGTEAFF
V gene: TRBV6-2/TRBV6-3; clone size: .; J gene: TRBJ1-4; D gene: .; CDR3 length: 14; CDR3 DNA: TGTGCCAGCAGTTACGAAGACAGACGGGAAAAACTGTTTTTT; CDR3 protein: CASSYEDRREKLFF
V gene: TRBV30; clone size: .; J gene: TRBJ2-7; D gene: TRBD1; CDR3 length: 12; CDR3 DNA: TGTGCCTGGGACAGGGCCTCCTACGAGCAGTACTTC; CDR3 protein: CAWDRASYEQYF
V gene: TRBV5-1; clone size: once; J gene: TRBJ1-1; D gene: .; CDR3 length: 17; CDR3 DNA: TGCGCCAGCAGCCCGGAACTGGGGGTGGGGATGAACACTGAAGCTTTCTTT; CDR3 protein: CASSPELGVGMNTEAFF
V gene: TRBV5-5; clone size: .; J gene: TRBJ2-7; D gene: TRBD2; CDR3 length: 14; CDR3 DNA: TGTGCCAGCAGCCCCCCCCCGGGGGGGCGCGAGCAGTACTTC; CDR3 protein: CASSPPPGGREQYF